This TCR beta chain was retrieved from a study of T cells after posttransplantation cyclophosphamide (dated by TCRdb to 2016 to 2017). Context from the whole study: The study tracked T cell repertoire reconstitution by TRB sequencing after myeloablative bone marrow transplantation using posttransplantation cyclophosphamide as GVHD prophylaxis. Because TRA and TRB clonality correlated tightly in some ten samples, later TCR analyses were limited to TRB. Blood from all 30 or so PTCy patients with 1-year posttransplant specimens was subjected to TRB sequencing. Public TRB sequences were checked against a database of over 3,600 sequences associated with responses to pathogens, tumor antigens, self-antigens and alloantigens. In 3 patients, TRB sequencing was also performed on up to roughly 3 more blood samples taken 2 to 5.2 years after transplant, and in 4 patients, pretransplant blood was also TRB-sequenced. Samples from under 40 PTCy-treated patients and some 16 related bone marrow donors of those patients were subjected to antigen receptor sequencing. The research as a whole found: Donor-recipient similarity was low at 1-2 months but increased during the first year, and donor CD8+ memory clones often dominated later blood repertoires. Across under 50 patients, recipient CMV seropositivity and CMV reactivation were highly associated with TRB clonality; PTCy diversity was similar to CNI/methotrexate controls. The TRB repertoires of T cells infiltrating skin or the GI tract showed only limited overlap with the TRB repertoires found in blood.

Trimming accounts for 4 bases at V and 5 bases at J, while the number of junction bases matched to no gene is 4. Its CDR3 holds 14 amino acids, cysteine through phenylalanine. The DNA shown is the 42-base CDR3, in frame from base 1. The germline V gene (reference sequence) yields LNHDA for CDR1 and SQIVND for CDR2. This clone was counted at least ten times. This clone's antigen is unknown. No much larger clonotype is one base removed from it; base qualities were not supplied. TRB sequencing was run on genomic DNA with either the immunoSEQ assay at survey resolution or the hsTCRB kit. As for the original processing: The immunoSEQ software handled the initial read processing, while the LymphoSeq R package was used for the repertoire analyses. Clonality was calculated as 1 minus normalized Shannon entropy, and the Gini coefficient was also calculated for each TRB dataset. Phenotypes of unsorted samples were inferred by mapping TRB sequences from sorted subsets of the recipient or donor onto the same recipient's unsorted samples. The clones in this table, taken by TCRdb from immuneACCESS, are in-frame only. Not every clone is retained; where verified, under half of the shortfall comes from an unresolved V gene, and the cause of the rest is unknown. The V and J calls and the clone size are those of that table, but D and trimming were determined from the DNA. The sample has roughly 10,000 clones on record, with no singletons. Of the sample, approximately 26% is held by the ten largest clones.

The treatment or condition label corresponds to: high-dose cyclophosphamide on days +3 and +4 as single-agent GVHD prophylaxis. For conditioning, the PTCy patients got busulfan and fludarabine, then a related or unrelated marrow graft, followed by cyclophosphamide on days +3 and +4. PTCy-treated patients were drawn from a prospective multi-institutional clinical trial. Peripheral blood and bone marrow mononuclear cells were isolated by Ficoll-Hypaque density centrifugation and cryopreserved. The chain uses TRBV19 and TRBJ2-2; TRBD2 matches 7 bases in the middle. The receptor was derived from a female patient in her 40s who received an allogeneic stem cell transplant from a related donor, was CMV-positive, and had no GVHD. After a transplant, some T cells may be the graft donor's own cells. Sample: PBMCs, taken after allogeneic stem cell transplant with posttransplant cyclophosphamide. The CDR3 sequence is CASSSLGGTGELFF. The bases are TGTGCCAGTAGTAGCCTCGGGGGGACCGGGGAGCTGTTTTTT.